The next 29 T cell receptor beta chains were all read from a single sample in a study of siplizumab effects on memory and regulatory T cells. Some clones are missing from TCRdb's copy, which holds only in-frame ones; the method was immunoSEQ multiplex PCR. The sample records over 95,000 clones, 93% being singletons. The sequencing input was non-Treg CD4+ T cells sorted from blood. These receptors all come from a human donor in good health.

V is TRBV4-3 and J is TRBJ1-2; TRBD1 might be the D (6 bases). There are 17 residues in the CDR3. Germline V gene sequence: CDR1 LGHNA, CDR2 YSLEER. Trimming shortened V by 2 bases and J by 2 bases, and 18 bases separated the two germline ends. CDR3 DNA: TGCGCCAGCAGCCAAACCTCCCCAGGGGCGCCCAACTATGGCTACACCTTC. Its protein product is CASSQTSPGAPNYGYTF.

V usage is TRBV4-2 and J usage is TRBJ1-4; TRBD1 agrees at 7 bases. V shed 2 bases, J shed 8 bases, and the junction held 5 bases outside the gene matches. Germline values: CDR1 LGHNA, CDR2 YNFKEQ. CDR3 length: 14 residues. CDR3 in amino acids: CASSQQGVGEKLFF. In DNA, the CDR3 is TGTGCCAGCAGCCAACAGGGGGTCGGAGAAAAACTGTTTTTT.

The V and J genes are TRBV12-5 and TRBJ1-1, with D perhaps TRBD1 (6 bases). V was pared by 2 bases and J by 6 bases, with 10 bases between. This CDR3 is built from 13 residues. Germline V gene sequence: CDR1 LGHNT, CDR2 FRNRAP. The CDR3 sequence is CASGLLTGAEAFF. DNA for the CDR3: TGTGCTAGTGGTTTGTTGACAGGAGCTGAAGCTTTCTTT.

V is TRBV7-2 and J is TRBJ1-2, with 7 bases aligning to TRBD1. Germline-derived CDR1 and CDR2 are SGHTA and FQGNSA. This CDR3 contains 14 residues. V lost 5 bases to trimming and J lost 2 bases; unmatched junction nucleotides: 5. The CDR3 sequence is CASSPQGQNYGYTF. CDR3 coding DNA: TGTGCCAGCAGCCCCCAGGGACAGAACTATGGCTACACCTTC.

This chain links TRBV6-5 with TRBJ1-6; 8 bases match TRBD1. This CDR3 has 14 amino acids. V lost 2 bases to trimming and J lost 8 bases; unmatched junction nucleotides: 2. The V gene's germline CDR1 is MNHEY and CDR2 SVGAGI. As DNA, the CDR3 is TGTGCCAGCAGTTACACAGGGGGGGATTCACCCCTCCACTTT. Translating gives CASSYTGGDSPLHF.

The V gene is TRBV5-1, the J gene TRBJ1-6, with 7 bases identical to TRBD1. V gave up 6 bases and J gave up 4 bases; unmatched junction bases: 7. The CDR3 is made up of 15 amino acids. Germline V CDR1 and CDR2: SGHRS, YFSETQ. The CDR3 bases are TGCGCCAGCACTGTCGGGACAGAGTATAATTCACCCCTCCACTTT. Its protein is CASTVGTEYNSPLHF.

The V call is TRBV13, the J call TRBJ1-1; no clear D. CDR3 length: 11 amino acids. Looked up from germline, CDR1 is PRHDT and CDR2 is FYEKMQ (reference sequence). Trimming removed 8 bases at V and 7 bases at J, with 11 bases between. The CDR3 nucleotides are TGTGCCAGCCTCCGGGCCCATGAAGCTTTCTTT. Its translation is CASLRAHEAFF.

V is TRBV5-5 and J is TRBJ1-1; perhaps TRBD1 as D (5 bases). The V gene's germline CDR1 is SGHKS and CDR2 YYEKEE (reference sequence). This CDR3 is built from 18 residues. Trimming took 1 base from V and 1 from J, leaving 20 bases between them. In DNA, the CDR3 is TGTGCCAGCAGCTTGTTTCGGCCAGGGAAAAATGGGAACACTGAAGCTTTCTTT. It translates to CASSLFRPGKNGNTEAFF.

CDR3 amino acids: CASSPEGGSSPLHF. The CDR3 DNA follows: TGCGCCAGCAGCCCCGAGGGGGGGAGCTCACCCCTCCACTTT. The chain employs TRBV4-1 and TRBJ1-6, with D possibly being TRBD1 (6 bases). Trimming pared 4 bases from V and 10 bases from J, leaving 14 bases between. From germline, CDR1 is MGHRA and CDR2 YSYEKL. This CDR3 region has 14 residues.

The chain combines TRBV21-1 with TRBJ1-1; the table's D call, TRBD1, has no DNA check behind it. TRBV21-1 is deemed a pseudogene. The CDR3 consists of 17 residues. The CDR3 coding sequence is TGTGCCAGCAGCAAAACCGGACAGGCTATAATGAACACTGAAGCTTTCTTT. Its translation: CASSKTGQAIMNTEAFF.

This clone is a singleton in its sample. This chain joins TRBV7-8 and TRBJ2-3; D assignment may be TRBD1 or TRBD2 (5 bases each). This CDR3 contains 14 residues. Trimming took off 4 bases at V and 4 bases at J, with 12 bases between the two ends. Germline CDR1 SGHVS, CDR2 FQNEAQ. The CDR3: CASSSQRTPDTQYF. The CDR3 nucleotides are TGTGCCAGCAGCTCTCAGCGGACACCAGATACGCAGTATTTT.

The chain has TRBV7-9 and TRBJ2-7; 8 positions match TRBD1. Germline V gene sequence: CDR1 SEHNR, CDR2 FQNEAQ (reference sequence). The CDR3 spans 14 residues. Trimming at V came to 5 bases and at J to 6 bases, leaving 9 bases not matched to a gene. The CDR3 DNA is TGTGCCAGCAGCCCGAAGGACAGGGAGGCCGAGCAGTACTTC. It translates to CASSPKDREAEQYF. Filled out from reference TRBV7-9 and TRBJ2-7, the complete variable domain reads DTGVSQNPRHKITKRGQNVTFRCDPISEHNRLYWYRQTLGQGPEFLTYFQNEAQLEKSRLLSDRFSAERPKGSFSTLEIQRTEQGDSAMYLCASSPKDREAEQYFGPGTRLTVT.

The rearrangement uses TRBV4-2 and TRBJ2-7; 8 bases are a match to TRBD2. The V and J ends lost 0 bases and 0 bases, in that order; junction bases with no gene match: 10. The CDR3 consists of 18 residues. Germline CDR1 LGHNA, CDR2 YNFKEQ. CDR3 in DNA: TGTGCCAGCAGCCAAGATGGGGGAGCGGGGGATCCCTCCTACGAGCAGTACTTC. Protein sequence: CASSQDGGAGDPSYEQYF.

The CDR3 nucleotides are TGTGCCAGTAGTCCTCAGGGGGTAGGGGAGACCCAGTACTTC. This gives the protein CASSPQGVGETQYF. The J gene is TRBJ2-5, the V gene TRBV19; TRBD1 agrees at 7 bases. Germline CDR1 LNHDA, CDR2 SQIVND (reference sequence). J was trimmed by 5 bases and V by 5 bases; bases with no gene match: 8. The CDR3 is 14 amino acids.

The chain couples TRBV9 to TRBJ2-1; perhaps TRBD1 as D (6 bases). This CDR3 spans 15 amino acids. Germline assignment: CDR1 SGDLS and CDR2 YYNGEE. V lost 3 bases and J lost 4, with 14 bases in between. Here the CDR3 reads CASSATGTSYNEQFF. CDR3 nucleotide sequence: TGTGCCAGCAGCGCGACCGGGACATCGTACAATGAGCAGTTCTTC.

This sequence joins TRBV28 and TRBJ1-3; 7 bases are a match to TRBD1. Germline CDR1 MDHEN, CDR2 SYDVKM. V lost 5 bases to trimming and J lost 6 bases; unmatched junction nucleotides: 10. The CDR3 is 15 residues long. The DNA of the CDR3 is TGTGCCAGCAGTGTTGCCGGGACAGAGATAAACACCATATATTTT. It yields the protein CASSVAGTEINTIYF. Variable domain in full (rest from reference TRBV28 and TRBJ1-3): DVKVTQSSRYLVKRTGEKVFLECVQDMDHENMFWYRQDPGLGLRLIYFSYDVKMKEKGDIPEGYSVSREKKERFSLILESASTNQTSMYLCASSVAGTEINTIYFGEGSWLTVV.

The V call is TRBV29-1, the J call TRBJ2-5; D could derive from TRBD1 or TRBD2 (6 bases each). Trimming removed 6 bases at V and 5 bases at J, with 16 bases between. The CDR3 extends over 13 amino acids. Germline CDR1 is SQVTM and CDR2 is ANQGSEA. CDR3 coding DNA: TGCAGCGTGACCCCCACAGGGAGGGAGACCCAGTACTTC. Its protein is CSVTPTGRETQYF.

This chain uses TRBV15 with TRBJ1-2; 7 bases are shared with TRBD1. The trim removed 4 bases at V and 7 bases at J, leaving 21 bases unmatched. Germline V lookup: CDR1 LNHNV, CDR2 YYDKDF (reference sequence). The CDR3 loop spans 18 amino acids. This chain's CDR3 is CATSTNHPGQPGESGYTF. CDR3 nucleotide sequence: TGTGCCACCAGCACCAACCACCCGGGACAGCCGGGGGAAAGTGGCTACACCTTC.

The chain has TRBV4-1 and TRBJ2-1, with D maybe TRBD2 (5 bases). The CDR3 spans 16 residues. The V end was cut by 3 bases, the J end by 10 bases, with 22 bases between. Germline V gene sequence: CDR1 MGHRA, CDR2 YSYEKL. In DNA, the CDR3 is TGCGCCAGCAGCCATACCTCGGGTCGGGAAAATATCGAGCAGTTCTTC. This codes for CASSHTSGRENIEQFF.

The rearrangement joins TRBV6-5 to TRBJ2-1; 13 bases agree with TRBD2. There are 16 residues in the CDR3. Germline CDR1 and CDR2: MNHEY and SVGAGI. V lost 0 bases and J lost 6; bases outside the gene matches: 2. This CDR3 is CASSYSGTSGANEQFF. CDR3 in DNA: TGTGCCAGCAGTTACTCGGGGACTAGCGGGGCCAATGAGCAGTTCTTC.

The CDR3 region has the DNA TGTGCCAGCAGCTCCTACTACGAGCAGTACTTC. This sequence encodes CASSSYYEQYF. This sequence joins TRBV11-2 and TRBJ2-7, with D unclear. The V gene's germline CDR1 is SGHAT and CDR2 FQNNGV. The CDR3 has 11 amino acids. V lost 4 bases and J lost 3, with 4 bases in between. Drawing the rest from reference TRBV11-2 and TRBJ2-7, the complete variable domain is EAGVAQSPRYKIIEKRQSVAFWCNPISGHATLYWYQQILGQGPKLLIQFQNNGVVDDSQLPKDRFSAERLKGVDSTLKIQPAKLEDSAVYLCASSSYYEQYFGPGTRLTVT.

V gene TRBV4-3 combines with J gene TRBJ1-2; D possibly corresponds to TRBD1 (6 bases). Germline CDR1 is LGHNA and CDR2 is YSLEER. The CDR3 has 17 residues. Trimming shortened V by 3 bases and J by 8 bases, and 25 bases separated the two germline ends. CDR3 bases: TGCGCCAGCAGCCAGGCCCATATCCAGGGGCCGACTAACGGCTACACCTTC. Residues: CASSQAHIQGPTNGYTF.

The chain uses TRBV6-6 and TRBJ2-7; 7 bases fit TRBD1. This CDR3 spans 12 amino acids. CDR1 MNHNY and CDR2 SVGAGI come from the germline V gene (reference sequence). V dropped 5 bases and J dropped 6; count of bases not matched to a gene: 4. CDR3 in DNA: TGTGCCAGCAGTACAGGGGCGGGCGAGCAGTACTTC. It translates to CASSTGAGEQYF.

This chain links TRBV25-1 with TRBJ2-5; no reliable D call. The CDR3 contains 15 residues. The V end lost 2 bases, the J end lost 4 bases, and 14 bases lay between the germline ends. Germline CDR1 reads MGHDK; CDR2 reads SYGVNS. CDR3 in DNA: TGTGCCAGCAGTGAAGACCGGTCATTGTCAGAGACCCAGTACTTC. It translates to CASSEDRSLSETQYF.

The CDR3, as DNA: TGTGCCAGCACCCGTCCGGGCGGGAACACCGGGGAGCTGTTTTTT. Translation gives CASTRPGGNTGELFF. V and J are TRBV25-1 and TRBJ2-2; D is unresolved. The CDR3 is made up of 15 amino acids. V shed 7 bases and J shed 1 base, with 13 bases lying between them. Germline V gene lookup returns CDR1 MGHDK and CDR2 SYGVNS. The whole variable domain, filled in from reference TRBV25-1 and TRBJ2-2, reads EADIYQTPRYLVIGTGKKITLECSQTMGHDKMYWYQQDPGMELHLIHYSYGVNSTEKGDLSSESTVSRIRTEHFPLTLESARPSHTSQYLCASTRPGGNTGELFFGEGSRLTVL.

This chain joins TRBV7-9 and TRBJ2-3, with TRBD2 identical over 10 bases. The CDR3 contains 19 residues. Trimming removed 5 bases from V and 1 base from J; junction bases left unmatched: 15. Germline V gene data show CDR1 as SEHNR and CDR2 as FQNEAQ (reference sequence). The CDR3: CASSPGKIAGGIRTDTQYF. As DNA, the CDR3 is TGTGCCAGCAGCCCCGGGAAGATAGCGGGGGGCATCCGCACAGATACGCAGTATTTT.

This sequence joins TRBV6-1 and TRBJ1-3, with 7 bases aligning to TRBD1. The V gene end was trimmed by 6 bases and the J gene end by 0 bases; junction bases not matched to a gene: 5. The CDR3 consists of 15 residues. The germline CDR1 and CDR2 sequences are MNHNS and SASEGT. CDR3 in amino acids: CASRGQILSGNTIYF. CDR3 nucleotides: TGTGCCAGCAGGGGACAGATCCTCTCTGGAAACACCATATATTTT.

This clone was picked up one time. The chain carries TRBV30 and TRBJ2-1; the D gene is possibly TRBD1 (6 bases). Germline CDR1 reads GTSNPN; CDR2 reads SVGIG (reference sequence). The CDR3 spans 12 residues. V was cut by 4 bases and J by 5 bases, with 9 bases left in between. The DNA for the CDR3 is TGTGCCTGGACTGGGGGCAACAATGAGCAGTTCTTC. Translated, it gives CAWTGGNNEQFF.

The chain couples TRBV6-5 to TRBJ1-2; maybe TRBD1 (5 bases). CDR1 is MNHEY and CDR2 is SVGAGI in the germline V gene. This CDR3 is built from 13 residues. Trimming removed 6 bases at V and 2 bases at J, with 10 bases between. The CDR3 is CASRGAGNYGYTF. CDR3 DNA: TGTGCCAGCAGGGGTGCAGGGAACTATGGCTACACCTTC.